This entry lists 13 T cell receptor beta chains sequenced from one sample in a study of blood T cells in healthy people across ages. For the second PCR, which ran for roughly 6 to 12 cycles, a sample-barcoded 5' primer and a J-beta primer mix were used. TCRdb reprocessed the 5' RACE reads via MiXCR and lists one record per CDR3 protein. Of about 810,000 distinct CDR3 sequences in the sample, around 34% are singletons; the top ten hold 13%. Sequenced sample: blood. These receptors came from a man between 18 and 29 years old in good health.

This clonotype was seen more than once but under ten times. The chain couples TRBV6-5 to TRBJ2-1; 7 nucleotides match TRBD2. V lost 6 bases and J lost 4; bases outside the gene matches: 9. Per germline, CDR1 MNHEY and CDR2 SVGAGI. The CDR3 is 15 amino acids. The CDR3 region has the DNA TGTGCCAGCAGCCGGACCCAGGGAGGGTACAATGAGCAGTTCTTC. This translates into CASSRTQGGYNEQFF.

This clonotype was picked up a small number of times. The rearrangement joins TRBV6-1 to TRBJ1-6, with 9 bases fitting TRBD1. The CDR3 sequence is 17 residues long. Per the germline V gene, CDR1 is MNHNS and CDR2 is SASEGT. The trim removed 0 bases at V and 5 bases at J, leaving 5 bases unmatched. The CDR3 region is CASSEALWDRDNSPLHF. The CDR3 DNA sequence: TGTGCCAGCAGTGAAGCGCTTTGGGACAGGGATAATTCACCCCTCCACTTT.

For this clonotype: This may be a read error, as it is one base from a much larger clone. This rearrangement joins TRBV7-2 to TRBJ2-4; 7 bases fit TRBD1. TRBJ2-7 explains the end of the DNA better; the J call may be wrong. Germline V gene sequence: CDR1 SGHTA, CDR2 FQGNSA. CDR3 size: 14 residues. CDR3 amino acids: CASSASTGSHEQYF. The DNA of the CDR3 is TGTGCCAGCAGCGCATCGACAGGGTCTCACGAGCAGTACTTC.

This clonotype has just one count. The junction departs from germline at one end; a sequencing error may be responsible. The chain links TRBV9 to TRBJ2-5, with D perhaps TRBD1 or TRBD2 (6 bases each). The J call may be incorrect, as the DNA end agrees better with TRBJ2-7. The CDR3 is made up of 14 amino acids. Germline lookup yields CDR1 SGDLS and CDR2 YYNGEE. This CDR3 reads CAGSVGGTWNEQYF. CDR3 bases: TGTGCCGGCAGCGTAGGGGGGACCTGGAACGAGCAGTACTTC.

The chain employs TRBV12-3 or TRBV12-4 and TRBJ1-5; 8 nucleotides agree with TRBD1. The CDR3 has 15 amino acids. Trimming at V came to 5 bases and at J to 5 bases, leaving 8 bases not matched to a gene. The DNA for the CDR3 is TGTGCCAGCAGTGGGGGACAGGCCCTGGATCAGCCCCAGCATTTT. This translates into CASSGGQALDQPQHF.

The V call is TRBV27, the J call TRBJ2-7; D may correspond to TRBD1 or TRBD2 (6 bases each). Deletions cut 3 bases from V and 0 bases from J, with 15 bases between. There are 16 residues in the CDR3. Germline CDR1 and CDR2: MNHEY and SMNVEV (reference sequence). CDR3 amino acids: CASSLWGAGSSYEQYF. The CDR3 DNA is TGTGCCAGCAGTTTGTGGGGGGCGGGGAGCTCCTACGAGCAGTACTTC.

This sequence joins TRBV5-1 and TRBJ2-5; D is undetermined. The V and J ends lost 1 base and 0 bases respectively, with 7 bases between them. CDR1 and CDR2 (germline): SGHRS, YFSETQ. This CDR3 contains 14 residues. CDR3 sequence (DNA): TGCGCCAGCAGCTTGTGGGGTTACCAAGAGACCCAGTACTTC. Protein: CASSLWGYQETQYF.

The J gene is TRBJ2-1, the V gene TRBV12-3 or TRBV12-4; D is unclear. The CDR3 extends over 14 amino acids. V was shortened by 7 bases and J by 0 bases, with 10 bases between the two germline ends. CDR3 amino acids: CASMSEYSYNEQFF. The CDR3 DNA reads as TGTGCCAGCATGTCGGAATACTCCTACAATGAGCAGTTCTTC.

The CDR3 DNA sequence: TGTGCCAGCAGTTACGGGAGTGGGCCGAACACCGGGGAGCTGTTTTTT. It codes for CASSYGSGPNTGELFF. The chain joins TRBV6-2 or TRBV6-3 to TRBJ2-2, with D possibly TRBD2 on 5 matching bases. Between the trimmed V and J ends, which lost 2 bases and 0 bases, there was a span of 10 bases. Germline loops: CDR1 MNHEY, CDR2 SVGEGT. CDR3 length: 16 amino acids.

The rearrangement uses TRBV2 and TRBJ2-3; D is undetermined. V was cut by 1 base and J by 2 bases, with 7 bases left in between. Looked up from germline, CDR1 is SNHLY and CDR2 is FYNNEI. The CDR3 runs 14 residues. This CDR3 reads CASSEDSYTDTQYF. As DNA, the CDR3 is TGTGCCAGCAGTGAAGACTCCTACACAGATACGCAGTATTTT.

V and J are TRBV12-3 or TRBV12-4 and TRBJ2-1, with a weak D call TRBD2 (5 bases). The CDR3 spans 13 residues. V lost 8 bases to trimming and J lost 6 bases, with 14 bases between them. The CDR3 DNA reads TGTGCCAGCGGATCGGGATCCCTCAATGAGCAGTTCTTC. It encodes CASGSGSLNEQFF.

This clonotype was seen a few times. V is TRBV21-1 and J is TRBJ1-6; the table's TRBD1 call for D was not verified on the DNA. TRBV21-1 is a documented pseudogene. The CDR3 consists of 14 residues. In DNA form, the CDR3 reads TGTGCCAGCAGCAAGGGGAAGGGTAATTCACCCCTCCACTTT. The encoded protein is CASSKGKGNSPLHF.

Only a few counts were recorded for this clonotype. The chain combines TRBV5-1 with TRBJ2-5; no firm D call. Germline V gene sequence: CDR1 SGHRS, CDR2 YFSETQ. This CDR3 region has 14 residues. V shed 4 bases and J shed 2 bases, with 12 bases lying between them. CDR3 protein: CASSNTVGQETQYF. In DNA, the CDR3 is TGCGCCAGCAGCAATACAGTGGGTCAAGAGACCCAGTACTTC.